These 25 T cell receptor beta chains were sequenced from one sample in a study of T cell clusters in autoimmune cytopenias. Multiplex touch-down PCR amplified TRB using TRB-A and TRB-B pools in one tube. Each CDR3 protein gets one entry in TCRdb, which reprocessed the multiplex PCR reads and gives no DNA. The sample table sets out several thousand distinct CDR3 sequences. TRB was amplified from about 270 ng of peripheral blood genomic DNA per sample. This sample was shared with a second study, whose subject was T cell repertoires in aging, cancer and after chemotherapy.

Sequenced input: peripheral blood. Receptor source: a human donor in good health.

The rearrangement uses TRBV7-9 and TRBJ2-5; TCRdb's D gene call, TRBD2, goes unchecked for lack of DNA. Per the germline V gene, CDR1 is SEHNR and CDR2 is FQNEAQ (reference sequence). The CDR3 runs to 16 residues. CDR3 residues: CASSLARASGTYEQYF.

In terms of frequency, this clonotype is medium-sized. The chain couples TRBV6-1 to TRBJ1-6; with no DNA, the TCRdb D assignment of TRBD1 cannot be verified. The V gene's germline CDR1 is MNHNS and CDR2 SASEGT. The CDR3 length is 15 residues. The chain's CDR3 is CASSAQGQGIAPLHF.

By frequency, this clonotype is medium-sized (0.01 to 0.1%). V and J are TRBV6-6 and TRBJ2-7. CDR1 and CDR2 (germline): MNHNY, SVGAGI (reference sequence). This CDR3 is 15 amino acids long. This chain's CDR3 is CASSYSSGASYEQYF.

The rearrangement links TRBV12-3 or TRBV12-4 to TRBJ1-5; as DNA is missing, the TRBD1 call by TCRdb cannot be tested. The CDR3 is 13 residues long. CDR3 in amino acids: CASSGQGYQPQHF.

Judged by frequency, this clonotype is medium-sized. The rearrangement links TRBV5-4 to TRBJ1-3. This CDR3 is 17 amino acids long. The germline V gene encodes CDR1 SGHNT and CDR2 YYREEE (reference sequence). The CDR3 spells CASSRGTPLSSGNTIYF.

The J gene is TRBJ2-7, the V gene TRBV27; TCRdb indicates TRBD1, and absent DNA this call remains unverified. Per the germline V gene, CDR1 is MNHEY and CDR2 is SMNVEV (reference sequence). CDR3 size: 13 residues. This CDR3 is CASSSGQGSEQYF.

The chain couples TRBV5-6 to TRBJ1-1; TCRdb indicates TRBD1, and absent DNA this call remains unverified. The CDR3 is made up of 14 amino acids. Germline-derived CDR1 and CDR2 are SGHDT and YYEEEE. CDR3 in amino acids: CASSFWDKGAEAFF.

The chain carries TRBV7-2 and TRBJ2-1; TCRdb outputs TRBD2, but without DNA this stays unchecked. The germline V gene has CDR1 SGHTA and CDR2 FQGNSA. This CDR3 has 16 amino acids. The CDR3 loop reads CASSLSPSGSYNEQFF.

The rearrangement uses TRBV7-9 and TRBJ2-1; absent DNA, TCRdb's TRBD1 call cannot be checked. The V gene's germline CDR1 is SEHNR and CDR2 FQNEAQ (reference sequence). The CDR3 is 15 amino acids. The CDR3 protein is CASSLLQGAYNEQFF.

This clonotype is medium-sized (0.01 to 0.1%) by frequency. The V call is TRBV5-6, the J call TRBJ2-1; as DNA is missing, the TRBD1 call by TCRdb cannot be tested. CDR3 size: 13 residues. CDR1 is SGHDT and CDR2 is YYEEEE in the germline V gene. CDR3 amino acids: CASSLERGGAQFF.

By frequency, this clonotype is medium-sized (0.01 to 0.1%). The chain is built from TRBV27 and TRBJ1-4; the D call of TRBD1 rests on TCRdb alone, since no DNA is present to check it. The germline CDR1 and CDR2 sequences are MNHEY and SMNVEV (reference sequence). The length of the CDR3 is 17 residues. The CDR3 loop reads CASNTGTGAESNEKLFF.

Judged by frequency, this clonotype is medium-sized. The CDR3: CSVGTGITQYF. V gene TRBV29-1 combines with J gene TRBJ2-7; TCRdb gives TRBD1 as the D gene, but with no DNA this cannot be confirmed. The CDR3 is made up of 11 amino acids. The germline CDR1 and CDR2 sequences are SQVTM and ANQGSEA.

The V call is TRBV24-1, the J call TRBJ2-5; TCRdb's D call, TRBD2, is unchecked because there is no DNA. This CDR3 comprises 17 residues. Germline V gene lookup returns CDR1 KGHDR and CDR2 SFDVKD. CDR3 sequence reads: CATSDSSAGKLQETQYF.

The genes are TRBV5-1 and TRBJ2-1. The CDR3 consists of 15 residues. Germline CDR1 and CDR2: SGHRS and YFSETQ. The CDR3 is CASMDGGSSYNEQFF.

This chain links TRBV10-3 with TRBJ1-1; checking the TCRdb D call of TRBD1 is not possible without DNA. Germline values: CDR1 ENHRY, CDR2 SYGVKD. The CDR3 has 14 amino acids. The CDR3: CAISRDRENTEAFF.

By frequency, this clonotype registers medium-sized. The V and J genes are TRBV6-2 or TRBV6-3 and TRBJ1-4; the TRBD1 assignment by TCRdb is unverifiable without DNA. Looked up from germline, CDR1 is MNHEY and CDR2 is SVGEGT. The CDR3 has 17 residues. The CDR3: CASSLEGQGGTNEKLFF.

V and J are TRBV6-1 and TRBJ2-1; TCRdb's D gene call, TRBD2, goes unchecked for lack of DNA. CDR1 and CDR2 from the germline V gene are MNHNS and SASEGT. The length of the CDR3 is 14 residues. CDR3 sequence: CASTAGAWDNEQFF.

The chain is built from TRBV28 and TRBJ2-7; there is no DNA to check the TCRdb D call of TRBD1. The germline CDR1 and CDR2 sequences are MDHEN and SYDVKM. The CDR3 extends over 14 amino acids. CDR3 sequence reads: CASRGGTGGYEQYF.

Its frequency marks this clonotype as medium-sized. The chain combines TRBV27 with TRBJ1-2; the TCRdb call, TRBD1, lacks DNA for checking. Per germline, CDR1 MNHEY and CDR2 SMNVEV (reference sequence). The CDR3 is made up of 14 amino acids. The CDR3: CASSADRGGYGYTF.

This clonotype is labeled medium-sized based on frequency. V usage is TRBV30 and J usage is TRBJ2-7. From germline, CDR1 is GTSNPN and CDR2 SVGIG (reference sequence). The CDR3 consists of 11 residues. The CDR3 loop reads CAWSRMREQYF. Full variable domain (outside the CDR3, taken from reference TRBV30 and TRBJ2-7): SQTIHQWPATLVQPVGSPLSLECTVEGTSNPNLYWYRQAAGRGLQLLFYSVGIGQISSEVPQNLSASRPQDRQFILSSKKLLLSDSGFYLCAWSRMREQYFGPGTRLTVT.

Considering frequency, this clonotype is medium-sized. The CDR3 reads CASSASGTGDQPQHF. The rearrangement joins TRBV6-5 to TRBJ1-5; TCRdb's D call of TRBD1 is untestable without DNA. The germline gives CDR1 MNHEY, CDR2 SVGAGI. The CDR3 extends over 15 amino acids.

The chain couples TRBV20-1 to TRBJ2-7; TCRdb designates TRBD2, a call that cannot be tested without DNA. Germline-derived CDR1 and CDR2 are DFQATT and SNEGSKA (reference sequence). The CDR3 has 13 amino acids. The CDR3 is CSARGAGGGEQYF.

This chain connects TRBV7-2 to TRBJ2-5; TCRdb calls TRBD2, which cannot be checked without DNA. Germline-derived CDR1 and CDR2 are SGHTA and FQGNSA. The CDR3 contains 16 residues. CDR3 sequence: CASSLLALAGRETQYF.

The chain couples TRBV5-4 to TRBJ1-1; TCRdb designates TRBD1, a call that cannot be tested without DNA. This CDR3 comprises 15 residues. Germline V CDR1 and CDR2: SGHNT, YYREEE (reference sequence). CDR3 region: CASSSGDRVYTEAFF. Filled out from reference TRBV5-4 and TRBJ1-1, the complete variable domain reads ETGVTQSPTHLIKTRGQQVTLRCSSQSGHNTVSWYQQALGQGPQFIFQYYREEENGRGNFPPRFSGLQFPNYSSELNVNALELDDSALYLCASSSGDRVYTEAFFGQGTRLTVV.

The chain couples TRBV6-2 or TRBV6-3 to TRBJ2-2; the D gene TCRdb calls, TRBD2, cannot be checked with no DNA. Germline loops: CDR1 MNHEY, CDR2 SVGEGT. The CDR3 has 20 amino acids. The CDR3 is CASSQVRMLAGVGDTGELFF.